The T cell receptor (beta chain) under discussion was sequenced for a study of T cells in Graves' hyperthyroidism and ophthalmopathy (dated by TCRdb to the late 2010s). General notes on the study: Peripheral blood was collected at initial diagnosis, before any treatment. To identify TCR V-J signatures that set the groups apart, the researchers used a discovery cohort of 95 to 100 patients, made up of 40 to 45 with Graves' ophthalmopathy and 57 with stable Graves' hyperthyroidism. Prospective prediction of ophthalmopathy was tested in an independent validation cohort of 18 hyperthyroidism patients and 15 to 17 patients who later progressed to ophthalmopathy. The roughly 100 discovery patients were randomly divided into training and test sets at a 7:3 ratio. The study also compared thyroid tissue and blood T-cell repertoires from about 6 Graves' hyperthyroidism patients. After sampling, hyperthyroidism patients received methimazole starting at 30 mg daily, and ophthalmopathy patients received high-dose intravenous methylprednisolone. TCR Vbeta CDR3 sequencing of some 140 peripheral blood samples (approximately 44 ophthalmopathy, 75 to 85 hyperthyroidism and approximately 17 progressor patients) is reported in the paper.

Hyperthyroidism patients were newly diagnosed, had a disease duration of under 2 months, and were aged 18 to 65 years. Any patient with an uncontrolled infection, another autoimmune disease, pregnancy or lactation was excluded. Diagnoses were based on clinical symptoms, serum thyroxine and TRAb, thyroid ultrasound and orbital computed tomography. Blood from progressor patients was drawn when they were first diagnosed with hyperthyroidism, before any ophthalmopathy symptoms appeared. Ficoll-Paque density gradient centrifugation was used to isolate PBMCs from under 11 ml of fresh peripheral blood. Progressor patients were defined as those initially diagnosed with Graves' hyperthyroidism in whom ophthalmopathy developed during follow-up. Trizol reagent was used to extract total RNA, and RNA quality was then checked on an Agilent 2100 Bioanalyzer. Looking up the germline V gene (reference sequence) yields CDR1 LNHDA and CDR2 SQIVND. The cysteine opens and the phenylalanine closes a CDR3 of 16 amino acids. The entry retains the CDR3 DNA only, 48 bases that are in frame from base 1.

General findings and caveats noted by the study authors: Most expanded thyroid clonotypes (frequency above 0.001) were also detected in blood, a finding suggesting that blood repertoires may reflect thyroid immune responses. No statistical method was used to fix the sample size in advance, and group allocation was not hidden from the investigators. In validation, the model predicted progression to ophthalmopathy with approximately 69% sensitivity and less than 75% specificity, a median of about 6.7 months before onset. A model built on a 13 V-J signature distinguished ophthalmopathy from stable hyperthyroidism, reaching around 90% sensitivity and around 81% specificity in cross-validation and 80%/75% in testing.

The TCR beta CDR3 regions were amplified from the RNA transcripts. The first round of RT-PCR for the TCR CDR3 was performed with the HTBI primer set and the Qiagen OneStep RT-PCR kit. A second multiplex PCR round built the libraries, followed by size selection and purification. Paired-end sequencing of the libraries was performed with 100 bp reads on an Illumina HiSeq2000. The study's processing was this. SOAPnuke was used to process the raw data, with reads discarded if the reads contained adapters or uncalled bases, had a mean Phred below 15, or lacked an exact constant-primer or identifier match. COPE v1.2.5 was used to merge the high-quality paired reads, and each unique nucleotide sequence was defined as a clonotype. MiTCR v1.1 was used to align clonotypes to the IMGT TRBV, TRBD and TRBJ reference segments. The analysis included only V-J combinations with a frequency above 0.0001, which together covered more than 99% of the repertoires. A TCS score was defined as the ratio of F50 (clonal expansion) to E x V (chaos), with BLOSUM62-based TCRdist applied between CDR3 peptides within each V-J. Welch's t-statistics and random forest reduced fewer than 550 V-J features to roughly 13, which were used in a naive Bayes classifier (R e1071). In TCRdb, the public reads were trimmed at Q25 with fastp and aligned with MiXCR, with productive beta chains retained. A single entry per CDR3 protein holds the most common genes and DNA from its merged rows. The V and J calls come from TCRdb's annotation, not from the publication. The sample table records more than 550,000 distinct CDR3 sequences; approximately 19% of these occur just once. The ten largest make up over 15% of the sample.

A remark on this clonotype: Its antigen is currently not known. A junction end diverges from the germline sequence, so it may reflect a read error.

Sequenced input: blood. This sequence originates from a woman in her 50s with Graves' hyperthyroidism that later progressed to Graves' ophthalmopathy. The V gene is TRBV19 and the J gene is TRBJ1-5, with an unclear D gene assignment. The DNA sequence follows: TGTGCCAGTAGTATAGCGGCAGCTTATAGCAATCAGCCCCAGAATTTT. It encodes CASSIAAAYSNQPQNF. With all but the CDR3 taken from the reference TRBV19 and TRBJ1-5 genes, the full variable domain is: DGGITQSPKYLFRKEGQNVTLSCEQNLNHDAMYWYRQDPGQGLRLIYYSQIVNDFQKGDIAEGYSVSREKKESFPLTVTSAQKNPTAFYLCASSIAAAYSNQPQNFGDGTRLSIL.